This T cell receptor (beta chain) was sequenced for a study of T cell changes during pregnancy in multiple sclerosis. TCRdb keeps only in-frame clones here, not all; method: immunoSEQ multiplex PCR. The table has tens of thousands of clones, more than 75% seen once. This TCR was sampled from a female donor with multiple sclerosis, enrolled in a pregnancy study. Sequencing was performed on peripheral blood, taken in the third trimester of pregnancy.

DNA for the CDR3: TGCGCCAGCAGCTTGAATAGCGGCAGGGACACAGATACGCAGTATTTT. Residues: CASSLNSGRDTDTQYF. The chain joins TRBV5-1 to TRBJ2-3, with a tentative D call TRBD2 (6 bases). Trimming shortened V by 1 base and J by 2 bases, and 14 bases separated the two germline ends. The V gene's germline CDR1 is SGHRS and CDR2 YFSETQ. CDR3 length equals 16 residues.